A selection of T cell receptor beta chains follows, all from one sample in a study of CD8 T cells in ankylosing spondylitis. TCRdb analysed the 5' RACE reads with MiXCR anew, one entry per CDR3 protein. The data hold 25,000 to 35,000 distinct CDR3 sequences, with 5.3% observed a single time. The sequenced sample was blood, either unsorted or a sorted T cell fraction (not recorded which). All receptors come from a female donor with ankylosing spondylitis or in good health (not recorded which). Each CDR3 is given with its conserved first and last residue. Fields, in order: V gene, J gene, D gene, clone size, CDR3 protein, CDR3 DNA. D genes are given only for firm matches. Clone size is given for some rows only: seen once, a few or many times, or a class if the clone is expanded.

>TRBV9|TRBJ1-2|NA|medium-sized
CASSRESLYGYTF
TGTGCCAGCAGCCGGGAGAGTCTCTATGGCTACACCTTC
>TRBV9|TRBJ2-3|NA|many
CASSVSIEGIQYF
TGTGCCAGCAGCGTTTCAATTGAGGGTATACAGTATTTT
>TRBV9|TRBJ2-1|TRBD1|NA
CASSPRTGGFKSSYNEQFF
TGTGCCAGCAGCCCCCGGACAGGGGGCTTTAAGAGCTCCTACAATGAGCAGTTCTTC
>TRBV9|TRBJ2-3|TRBD2|NA
CASSAPGTSGSNTQYF
TGTGCCAGCAGCGCACCGGGGACTAGCGGGAGTAATACGCAGTATTTT
>TRBV9|TRBJ1-2|NA|medium-sized
CASTGGAYGYTF
TGTGCCAGCACGGGGGGCGCCTATGGCTACACCTTC
>TRBV9|TRBJ2-1|TRBD2|many
CASSGGLAEYNEQFF
TGTGCCAGCAGTGGGGGACTAGCGGAGTACAATGAGCAGTTCTTC
>TRBV9|TRBJ2-6|TRBD1|many
CASSARDRTSGANVLTF
TGTGCCAGCAGTGCCCGGGACAGGACCTCTGGGGCCAACGTCCTGACTTTC
>TRBV9|TRBJ2-7|TRBD2|few
CASSVGSRGSGSSQYF
TGTGCCAGCAGCGTAGGTTCTCGGGGTAGCGGGAGTTCGCAGTACTTC
>TRBV9|TRBJ2-7|NA|many
CASSVGRESPYEQYF
TGTGCCAGCAGCGTAGGCAGGGAATCCCCCTACGAGCAGTACTTC
>TRBV9|TRBJ1-4|NA|many
CASSGVADTGKLFF
TGTGCCAGCAGTGGTGTTGCGGACACCGGAAAACTGTTTTTT
>TRBV9|TRBJ2-3|TRBD1|NA
CASSVGQGGTDTQYF
TGTGCCAGCAGCGTCGGACAGGGGGGCACAGATACGCAGTATTTT
>TRBV9|TRBJ1-3|NA|many
CASSVAGQDSSGNTIYF
TGTGCCAGCAGCGTAGCGGGACAAGACAGCTCTGGAAACACCATATATTTT
>TRBV9|TRBJ2-7|NA|many
CASSVLPSYEQYF
TGTGCCAGCAGCGTACTTCCCTCCTACGAGCAGTACTTC
>TRBV9|TRBJ2-1|NA|many
CASSGSPGPYEQFF
TGTGCCAGCAGCGGAAGTCCCGGGCCCTATGAGCAGTTCTTC
>TRBV9|TRBJ2-3|NA|few
CASSVEGTGTQYF
TGTGCCAGCAGCGTAGAGGGGACGGGGACGCAGTATTTT
>TRBV9|TRBJ2-1|NA|many
CASSLGPDNEQFF
TGTGCCAGCAGCCTCGGGCCCGACAATGAGCAGTTCTTC
>TRBV9|TRBJ2-5|NA|few
CASSHSSGTLMETQYF
TGTGCCAGCAGCCACTCGAGCGGAACATTGATGGAGACCCAGTACTTC
>TRBV9|TRBJ2-7|NA|many
CASSVDQGFFYEQYF
TGTGCCAGCAGCGTAGACCAGGGTTTCTTCTACGAGCAGTACTTC
>TRBV9|TRBJ2-5|NA|NA
CASSVRGRSEETQYF
TGTGCCAGCAGCGTTAGGGGCCGGAGTGAGGAGACCCAGTACTTC
>TRBV9|TRBJ2-5|TRBD1|many
CASGTGGTETQYF
TGTGCCAGTGGGACAGGGGGCACGGAGACCCAGTACTTC
>TRBV9|TRBJ1-1|TRBD1|many
CASSVGQGLNTEAFF
TGTGCCAGCAGCGTAGGACAGGGGCTGAACACTGAAGCTTTCTTT
>TRBV9|TRBJ2-1|NA|NA
CASSVSLALSYNEQFF
TGTGCCAGCAGCGTATCTCTAGCGCTCTCCTACAATGAGCAGTTCTTC
>TRBV9|TRBJ2-1|TRBD1|many
CASSVALQGVNEQFF
TGTGCCAGCAGCGTAGCCCTCCAGGGGGTGAATGAGCAGTTCTTC
>TRBV9|TRBJ2-1|NA|many
CASSSGVYEQFF
TGTGCCAGCAGTTCCGGGGTCTATGAGCAGTTCTTC
>TRBV9|TRBJ2-1|TRBD2|many
CASSVSSGANNEQFF
TGTGCCAGCAGCGTATCTAGCGGGGCCAACAATGAGCAGTTCTTC
>TRBV9|TRBJ1-1|TRBD1|medium-sized
CASSVGTGEMNTEAFF
TGTGCCAGCAGCGTCGGGACAGGGGAAATGAACACTGAAGCTTTCTTT